In this sample, the clone carrying this TCR beta chain turned up a few times. The record originates from a study of PD-L1 blockade in urothelial cancer. About the research overall: Typically, measured as a median, blood samples had 140,000 or so T cells.

Specified time point: pretreatment peripheral blood. The protocol was immunoSEQ multiplex PCR, while the TCRdb copy is restricted to in-frame clones and leaves out a portion. This table holds around 130,000 clones, roughly 83% found once. The sequences come from PBMCs, collected around atezolizumab (anti-PD-L1) treatment. The clonotype comes from a man over 45 with urothelial cancer.

The CDR3 DNA reads TGTGCCAGCGGCCTGGGAGGATATGGCTACACCTTC. Its translation is CASGLGGYGYTF. The rearrangement links TRBV21-1 to TRBJ1-2. TRBV21-1 is flagged as a pseudogene. There are 12 residues in the CDR3.